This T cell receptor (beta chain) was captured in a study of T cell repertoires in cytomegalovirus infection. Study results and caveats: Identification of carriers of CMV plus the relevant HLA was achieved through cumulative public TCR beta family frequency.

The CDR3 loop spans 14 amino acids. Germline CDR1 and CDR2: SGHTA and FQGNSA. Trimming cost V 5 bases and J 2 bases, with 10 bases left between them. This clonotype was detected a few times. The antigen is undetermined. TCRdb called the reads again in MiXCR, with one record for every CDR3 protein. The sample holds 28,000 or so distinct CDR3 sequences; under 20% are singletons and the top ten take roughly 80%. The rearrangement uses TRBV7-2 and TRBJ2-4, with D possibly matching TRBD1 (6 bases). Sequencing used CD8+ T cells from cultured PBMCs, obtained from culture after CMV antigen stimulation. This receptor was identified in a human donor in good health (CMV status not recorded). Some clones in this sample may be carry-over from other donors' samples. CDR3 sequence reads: CASSPGTPKNIQYF. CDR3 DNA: TGTGCCAGCAGCCCCGGGACACCCAAAAACATTCAGTACTTC.